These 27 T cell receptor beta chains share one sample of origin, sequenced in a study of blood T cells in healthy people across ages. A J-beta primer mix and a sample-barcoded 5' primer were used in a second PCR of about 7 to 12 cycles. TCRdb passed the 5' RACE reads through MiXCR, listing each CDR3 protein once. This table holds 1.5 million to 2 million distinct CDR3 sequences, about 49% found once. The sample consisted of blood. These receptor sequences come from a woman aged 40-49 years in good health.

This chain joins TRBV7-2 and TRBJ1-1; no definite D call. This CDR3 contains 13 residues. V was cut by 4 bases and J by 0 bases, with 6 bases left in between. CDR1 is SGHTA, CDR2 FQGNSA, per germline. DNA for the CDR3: TGTGCCAGCAGCTATAAAATGAACACTGAAGCTTTCTTT. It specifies CASSYKMNTEAFF. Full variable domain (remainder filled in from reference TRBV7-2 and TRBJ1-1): GAGVSQSPSNKVTEKGKDVELRCDPISGHTALYWYRQSLGQGLEFLIYFQGNSAPDKSGLPSDRFSAERTGGSVSTLTIQRTQQEDSAVYLCASSYKMNTEAFFGQGTRLTVV.

The CDR3 nucleotides read TGCGCCAGCAGCGGGGACAGGGTAGCTGATACGCAGTATTTT. This codes for CASSGDRVADTQYF. This chain uses TRBV5-1 with TRBJ2-3; 9 bases are shared with TRBD1. Trimming at V came to 4 bases and at J to 6 bases, leaving 6 bases not matched to a gene. Germline CDR1 SGHRS, CDR2 YFSETQ. CDR3 length equals 14 residues.

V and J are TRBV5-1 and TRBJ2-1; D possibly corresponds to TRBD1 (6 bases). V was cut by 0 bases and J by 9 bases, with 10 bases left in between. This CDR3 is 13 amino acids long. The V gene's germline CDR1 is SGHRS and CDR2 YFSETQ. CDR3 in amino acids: CASSLGLGAEQFF. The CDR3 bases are TGCGCCAGCAGCTTGGGATTGGGGGCTGAGCAGTTCTTC. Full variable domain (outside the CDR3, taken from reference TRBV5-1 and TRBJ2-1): KAGVTQTPRYLIKTRGQQVTLSCSPISGHRSVSWYQQTPGQGLQFLFEYFSETQRNKGNFPGRFSGRQFSNSRSEMNVSTLELGDSALYLCASSLGLGAEQFFGPGTRLTVL.

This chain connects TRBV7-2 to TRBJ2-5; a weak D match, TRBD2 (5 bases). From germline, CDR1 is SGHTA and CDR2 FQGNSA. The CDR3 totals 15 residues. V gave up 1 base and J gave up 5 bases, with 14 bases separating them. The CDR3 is CASSLGQTPGETQYF. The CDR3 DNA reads TGTGCCAGCAGCTTAGGCCAAACCCCGGGGGAGACCCAGTACTTC. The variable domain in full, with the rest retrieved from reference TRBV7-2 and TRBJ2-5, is GAGVSQSPSNKVTEKGKDVELRCDPISGHTALYWYRQSLGQGLEFLIYFQGNSAPDKSGLPSDRFSAERTGGSVSTLTIQRTQQEDSAVYLCASSLGQTPGETQYFGPGTRLLVL.

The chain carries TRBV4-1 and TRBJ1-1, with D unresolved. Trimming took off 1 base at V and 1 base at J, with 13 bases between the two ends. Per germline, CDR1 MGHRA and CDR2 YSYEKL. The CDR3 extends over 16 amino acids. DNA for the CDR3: TGCGCCAGCAGCCAAGGAGCTCATACGGGGAACACTGAAGCTTTCTTT. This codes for CASSQGAHTGNTEAFF.

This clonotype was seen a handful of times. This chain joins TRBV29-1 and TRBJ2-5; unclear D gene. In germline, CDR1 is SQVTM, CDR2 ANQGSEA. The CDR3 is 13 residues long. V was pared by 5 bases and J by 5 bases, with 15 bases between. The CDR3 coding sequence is TGCAGCGTTCATGAGAGAGTTGGGGAGACCCAGTACTTC. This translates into CSVHERVGETQYF.

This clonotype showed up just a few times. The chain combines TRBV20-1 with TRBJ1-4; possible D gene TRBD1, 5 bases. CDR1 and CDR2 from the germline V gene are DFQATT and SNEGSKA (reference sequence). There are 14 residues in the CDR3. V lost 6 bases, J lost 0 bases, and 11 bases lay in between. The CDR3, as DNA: TGCAGTGCCATTCTGGGGCCAACTAATGAAAAACTGTTTTTT. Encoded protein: CSAILGPTNEKLFF.

This CDR3 reads CASSLSRVAGYTF. CDR3 in DNA: TGTGCCAGCAGCTTAAGTCGGGTGGCTGGCTACACCTTC. The chain employs TRBV7-2 and TRBJ1-2; D is unclear. Trimming removed 2 bases from V and 7 bases from J, with 11 bases in between. The CDR3 is 13 residues long. CDR1 and CDR2 from the germline V gene are SGHTA and FQGNSA. Full variable domain (outside the CDR3, taken from reference TRBV7-2 and TRBJ1-2): GAGVSQSPSNKVTEKGKDVELRCDPISGHTALYWYRQSLGQGLEFLIYFQGNSAPDKSGLPSDRFSAERTGGSVSTLTIQRTQQEDSAVYLCASSLSRVAGYTFGSGTRLTVV.

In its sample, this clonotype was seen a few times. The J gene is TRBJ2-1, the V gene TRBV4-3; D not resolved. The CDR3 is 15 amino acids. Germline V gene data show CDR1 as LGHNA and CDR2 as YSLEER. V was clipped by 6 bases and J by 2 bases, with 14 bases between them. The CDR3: CASRDRLLPYNEQFF. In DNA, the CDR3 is TGCGCCAGCAGGGATCGACTCCTCCCCTACAATGAGCAGTTCTTC.

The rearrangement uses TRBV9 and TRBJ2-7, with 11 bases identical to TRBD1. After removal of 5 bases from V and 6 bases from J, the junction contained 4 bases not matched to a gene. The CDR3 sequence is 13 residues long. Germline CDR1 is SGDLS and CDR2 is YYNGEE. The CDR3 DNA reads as TGTGCCAGCAGGGGACAGGGGGACTGCGAGCAGTACTTC. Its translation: CASRGQGDCEQYF. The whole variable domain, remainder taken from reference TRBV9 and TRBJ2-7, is DSGVTQTPKHLITATGQRVTLRCSPRSGDLSVYWYQQSLDQGLQFLIQYYNGEERAKGNILERFSAQQFPDLHSELNLSSLELGDSALYFCASRGQGDCEQYFGPGTRLTVT.

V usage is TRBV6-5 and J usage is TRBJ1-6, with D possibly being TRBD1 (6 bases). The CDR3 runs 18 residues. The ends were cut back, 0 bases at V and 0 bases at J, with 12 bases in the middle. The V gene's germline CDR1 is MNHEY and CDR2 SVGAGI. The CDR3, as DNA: TGTGCCAGCAGTTACTCGGCGTCCAGGGGCTCCTATAATTCACCCCTCCACTTT. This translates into CASSYSASRGSYNSPLHF.

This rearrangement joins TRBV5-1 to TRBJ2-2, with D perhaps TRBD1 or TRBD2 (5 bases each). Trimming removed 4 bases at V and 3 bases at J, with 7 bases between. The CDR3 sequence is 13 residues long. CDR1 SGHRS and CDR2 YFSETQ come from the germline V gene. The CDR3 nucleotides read TGCGCCAGCAGCCGGGGCGACACCGGGGAGCTGTTTTTT. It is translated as CASSRGDTGELFF.

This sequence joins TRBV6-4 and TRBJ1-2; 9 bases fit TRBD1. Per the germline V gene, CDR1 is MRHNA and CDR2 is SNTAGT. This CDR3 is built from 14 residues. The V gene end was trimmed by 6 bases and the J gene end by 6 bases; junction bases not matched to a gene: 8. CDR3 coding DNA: TGTGCCAGCAGGGATACAGGGACAGGGCATGGCTACACCTTC. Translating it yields CASRDTGTGHGYTF.

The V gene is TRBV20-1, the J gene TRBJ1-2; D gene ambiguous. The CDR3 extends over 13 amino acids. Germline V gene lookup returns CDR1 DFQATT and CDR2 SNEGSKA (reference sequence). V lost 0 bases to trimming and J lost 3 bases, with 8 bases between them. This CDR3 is CSARDSADYGYTF. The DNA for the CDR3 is TGCAGTGCTAGAGATTCGGCGGACTATGGCTACACCTTC.

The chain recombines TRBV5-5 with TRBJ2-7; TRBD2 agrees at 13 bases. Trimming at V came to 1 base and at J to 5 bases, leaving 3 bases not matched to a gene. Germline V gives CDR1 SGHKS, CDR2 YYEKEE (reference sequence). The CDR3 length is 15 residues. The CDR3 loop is CASSLRGLAGDEQYF. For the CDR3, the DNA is TGTGCCAGCAGCTTGCGCGGACTAGCGGGGGACGAGCAGTACTTC.

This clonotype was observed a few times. DNA of the CDR3: TGTGCCAGCAGCCGGGGACAGGGTAACTTGGAGTACTTC. Protein product: CASSRGQGNLEYF. The genes are TRBV11-2 and TRBJ2-5; 9 bases line up with TRBD1. Per germline, CDR1 SGHAT and CDR2 FQNNGV. After removal of 5 bases from V and 12 bases from J, the junction contained 10 bases not matched to a gene. CDR3 length: 13 amino acids.

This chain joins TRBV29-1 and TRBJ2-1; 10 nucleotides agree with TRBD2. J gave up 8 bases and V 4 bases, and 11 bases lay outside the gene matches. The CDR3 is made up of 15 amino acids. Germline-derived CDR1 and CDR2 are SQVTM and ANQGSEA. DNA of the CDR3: TGCAGCGTTGGAGTCGATAGCGGGGGGCACGATGAGCAGTTCTTC. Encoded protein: CSVGVDSGGHDEQFF.

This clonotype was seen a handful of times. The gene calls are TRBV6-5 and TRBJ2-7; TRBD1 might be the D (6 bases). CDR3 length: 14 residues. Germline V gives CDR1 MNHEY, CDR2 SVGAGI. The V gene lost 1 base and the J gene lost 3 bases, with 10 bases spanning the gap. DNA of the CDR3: TGTGCCAGCAGTTACTTGGGGGCAGGCTACGAGCAGTACTTC. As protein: CASSYLGAGYEQYF.

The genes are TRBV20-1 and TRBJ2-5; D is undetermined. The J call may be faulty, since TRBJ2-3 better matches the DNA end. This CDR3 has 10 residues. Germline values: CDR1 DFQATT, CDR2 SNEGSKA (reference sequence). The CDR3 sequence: CSAGPGTQYF. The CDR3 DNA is TGCAGTGCCGGTCCTGGTACGCAGTATTTT.

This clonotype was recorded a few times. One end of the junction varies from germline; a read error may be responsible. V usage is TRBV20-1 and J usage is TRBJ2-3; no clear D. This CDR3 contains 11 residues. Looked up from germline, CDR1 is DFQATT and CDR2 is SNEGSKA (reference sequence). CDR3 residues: CSAHLADTQYF. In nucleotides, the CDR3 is TGTAGTGCACACCTCGCAGATACGCAGTATTTT.

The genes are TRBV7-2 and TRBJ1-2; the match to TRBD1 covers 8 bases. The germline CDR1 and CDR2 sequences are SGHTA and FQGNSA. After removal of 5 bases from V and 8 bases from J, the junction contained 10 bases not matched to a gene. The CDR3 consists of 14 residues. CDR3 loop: CASSPVMTGEGYTF. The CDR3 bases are TGTGCCAGCAGCCCTGTTATGACAGGGGAAGGCTACACCTTC.

CDR3 bases: TGTGCCAGCATCACCTCGACCCAGCACAATGAGCAGTTCTTC. Encoded protein: CASITSTQHNEQFF. V and J are TRBV28 and TRBJ2-1; the D is unclear. The CDR3 is made up of 14 amino acids. Trimming took off 7 bases at V and 5 bases at J, with 15 bases between the two ends. CDR1 is MDHEN, CDR2 SYDVKM, per germline.

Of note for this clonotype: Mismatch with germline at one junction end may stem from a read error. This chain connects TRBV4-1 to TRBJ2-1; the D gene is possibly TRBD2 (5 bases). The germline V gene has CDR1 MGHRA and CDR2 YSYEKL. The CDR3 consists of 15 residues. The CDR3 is CASSQDYALGNEQSF. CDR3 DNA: TGCGCCAGCAGCCAAGATTACGCCCTCGGGAATGAGCAGTCCTTC.

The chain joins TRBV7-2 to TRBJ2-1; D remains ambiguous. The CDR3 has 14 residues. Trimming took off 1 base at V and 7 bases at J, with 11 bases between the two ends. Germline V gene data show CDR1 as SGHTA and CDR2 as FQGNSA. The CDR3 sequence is CASSLDFGGNEQFF. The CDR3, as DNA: TGTGCCAGCAGCTTAGATTTTGGTGGGAATGAGCAGTTCTTC.

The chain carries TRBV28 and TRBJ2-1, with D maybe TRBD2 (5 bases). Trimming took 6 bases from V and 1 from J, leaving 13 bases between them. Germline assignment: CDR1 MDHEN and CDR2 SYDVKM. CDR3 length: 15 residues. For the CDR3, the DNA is TGTGCCAGCAGCATTGTCCGGGGATCCTACAATGAGCAGTTCTTC. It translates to CASSIVRGSYNEQFF.

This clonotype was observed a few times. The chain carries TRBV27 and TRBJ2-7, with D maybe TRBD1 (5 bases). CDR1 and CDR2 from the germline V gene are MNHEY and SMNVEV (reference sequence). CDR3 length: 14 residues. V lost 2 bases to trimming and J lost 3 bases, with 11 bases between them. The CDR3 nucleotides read TGTGCCAGCAGTTTAAAGGGGTCACACTACGAGCAGTACTTC. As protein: CASSLKGSHYEQYF.

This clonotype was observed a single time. The CDR3 loop is CASSALLGATNEKLFF. In nucleotides, the CDR3 is TGTGCCAGCAGTGCCCTCCTCGGGGCAACTAATGAAAAACTGTTTTTT. The genes are TRBV25-1 and TRBJ1-4, with no clear D. The CDR3 loop spans 16 amino acids. Trimming took off 4 bases at V and 0 bases at J, with 12 bases between the two ends. Looked up from germline, CDR1 is MGHDK and CDR2 is SYGVNS.